This T cell receptor (beta chain) was sequenced during a study of shared clonotypes between healthy human individuals. Worth noting for this clone: Its cognate antigen is unknown.

Naive CD8 cells comprised CD45RO-negative, CCR7-positively selected cells, excluding terminally differentiated effector memory CD45RA+ cells. Donation came from healthy HIV-negative adults that had no recent acute infections or vaccinations. Whole-study results and caveats: The four-donor shared clonotypes exceeded non-shared clonotypes in generation probability, with non-shared ones scoring lower. Naive subsets typically showed greater estimated richness than memory subsets. Naive CD4 clonotypes were shared across a handful of donors at about 5.3%.

Sequencing was performed with immunoSEQ multiplex PCR; in TCRdb, only in-frame clones are kept and a portion is missing. The table lists about 600,000 clones, nearly 97% of them singletons. Germline CDR1 and CDR2: MDHEN and SYDVKM. This CDR3 has 13 amino acids. V was cut by 4 bases and J by 6 bases, with 13 bases left in between. The V call is TRBV28, the J call TRBJ2-7; no clear D gene. Sequencing was carried out using naive CD8+ T cells sorted from blood. The TCR originated in a woman aged 25-40 years in good health. CDR3 residues: CASSSRLSGEQYF. CDR3 bases: TGTGCCAGCAGTTCACGTCTTTCCGGCGAGCAGTACTTC.